The 18 T cell receptor beta chains reported below all come from one sample, sequenced in a study of regulatory T cells in long-lasting Graves disease. Library construction for TCR beta used iRepertoire HTBI primers and Arm-PCR of CDR3 regions. TCRdb re-derived calls from the multiplex PCR reads in MiXCR, one entry per CDR3 protein. The sample lists about 530,000 distinct CDR3 sequences; approximately 16% were seen once. Time point meaning: newly diagnosed GD, antithyroid drugs for less than 3 months. PBMCs provided the RNA from which the TCR library was made. These data were likewise used in another study, on T cells in Graves' hyperthyroidism and ophthalmopathy.

Sequenced material: peripheral blood mononuclear cells (PBMCs), taken at new diagnosis, from a patient treated with antithyroid drugs. The receptors were sampled from a woman aged 35-60 years with Graves disease.

This clonotype was detected a few times. The chain recombines TRBV5-6 with TRBJ2-6, with 10 bases that match TRBD2. The trim removed 4 bases at V and 0 bases at J, leaving 7 bases unmatched. The germline CDR1 and CDR2 sequences are SGHDT and YYEEEE. This CDR3 comprises 18 residues. CDR3 in amino acids: CASSRTSGTFSGANVLTF. The CDR3 DNA is TGTGCCAGCAGCCGGACTAGCGGAACGTTCTCTGGGGCCAACGTCCTGACTTTC.

This clonotype showed up just a few times. The chain links TRBV2 to TRBJ1-2; D call uncertain. Germline V gene sequence: CDR1 SNHLY, CDR2 FYNNEI. Trimming took off 7 bases at V and 2 bases at J, with 14 bases between the two ends. CDR3 length: 14 residues. Written as DNA, the CDR3 is TGTGCCAGCACTGTCTCTCTGGGGAACTATGGCTACACCTTC. The encoded protein is CASTVSLGNYGYTF.

J is TRBJ2-4 and V is TRBV10-2, with D possibly TRBD1 on 5 matching bases. Germline values: CDR1 WSHSY, CDR2 SAAADI. The CDR3 contains 14 residues. Trimming removed 2 bases from V and 1 base from J, with 6 bases in between. CDR3 sequence: CASSEGAAKNIQYF. The CDR3 DNA reads TGCGCCAGCAGTGAGGGGGCTGCCAAAAACATTCAGTACTTC.

The chain employs TRBV11-3 and TRBJ2-7, with 10 nucleotides matching TRBD2. This CDR3 is 13 amino acids long. Germline V CDR1 and CDR2: SGHNT, YENEEA. Germline trimming cut 5 bases from V and 4 bases from J; bases unmatched to any gene: 2. The chain's CDR3 is CASSNSGGYEQYF. For the CDR3, the DNA is TGTGCCAGCAGCAATAGCGGGGGGTACGAGCAGTACTTC.

This clonotype has more than one count but fewer than ten. The chain uses TRBV15 and TRBJ2-5; either TRBD1 or TRBD2 may supply D (5 bases each). Trimming removed 4 bases at V and 6 bases at J, with 18 bases between. Germline V lookup: CDR1 LNHNV, CDR2 YYDKDF (reference sequence). This CDR3 has 15 residues. CDR3 in DNA: TGTGCCACCAGCAAAGGACGGGACCTCCCCCAGACCCAGTACTTC. Protein: CATSKGRDLPQTQYF.

This clonotype came up many times. The CDR3 DNA sequence: TGTGCCAGCAGTGAAGCCTGGGAGGGTCAGCCCCAGCATTTT. Its protein product is CASSEAWEGQPQHF. The chain recombines TRBV2 with TRBJ1-5; D gene unclear. CDR1 SNHLY and CDR2 FYNNEI come from the germline V gene. CDR3 size: 14 residues. V lost 0 bases, J lost 6 bases, and 9 bases lay in between.

The chain links TRBV10-3 to TRBJ2-7; no clear D gene. This CDR3 comprises 11 residues. Trimming pared 3 bases from V and 5 bases from J, leaving 5 bases between. Germline V lookup: CDR1 ENHRY, CDR2 SYGVKD. CDR3 amino acids: CAISDGDEQYF. DNA of the CDR3: TGTGCCATCAGTGATGGGGACGAGCAGTACTTC.

This clonotype showed up many times. This rearrangement joins TRBV18 to TRBJ2-3; D remains unclear. The CDR3 loop spans 13 amino acids. Germline V gene data show CDR1 as KGHSH and CDR2 as LQKENI. V lost 8 bases to trimming and J lost 0 bases, with 9 bases between them. The CDR3, as DNA: TGTGCCAGCAGCCCCTCTAGCACAGATACGCAGTATTTT. As protein: CASSPSSTDTQYF.

There are many counts of this clonotype. The chain uses TRBV3-1 and TRBJ1-1; the match to TRBD1 covers 7 bases. J lost 11 bases, V lost 2 bases, and 11 bases had no gene match. CDR3 length: 14 amino acids. CDR1 and CDR2 from the germline V gene are LGHDT and YNNKEL (reference sequence). CDR3 DNA sequence: TGTGCCAGCAGCCAATCCGGGCGGGACAGATATGCTTTCTTT. This sequence encodes CASSQSGRDRYAFF. The full variable domain, completed using reference TRBV3-1 and TRBJ1-1, is DTAVSQTPKYLVTQMGNDKSIKCEQNLGHDTMYWYKQDSKKFLKIMFSYNNKELIINETVPNRFSPKSPDKAHLNLHINSLELGDSAVYFCASSQSGRDRYAFFGQGTRLTVV.

This clonotype occurred a few times. J is TRBJ2-7 and V is TRBV7-9; no clear D gene. V lost 3 bases to trimming and J lost 0 bases, with 12 bases between them. The germline CDR1 and CDR2 sequences are SEHNR and FQNEAQ (reference sequence). The CDR3 covers 15 residues. The DNA for the CDR3 is TGTGCCAGCAGCTTGGGTCCGCCACCCTCCTACGAGCAGTACTTC. Residues: CASSLGPPPSYEQYF. The entire variable domain, with the rest obtained from reference TRBV7-9 and TRBJ2-7, is as follows: DTGVSQNPRHKITKRGQNVTFRCDPISEHNRLYWYRQTLGQGPEFLTYFQNEAQLEKSRLLSDRFSAERPKGSFSTLEIQRTEQGDSAMYLCASSLGPPPSYEQYFGPGTRLTVT.

This clonotype was seen a few times. J is TRBJ2-4 and V is TRBV28, with D unclear. V lost 5 bases, J lost 0 bases, and 11 bases lay in between. From germline, CDR1 is MDHEN and CDR2 SYDVKM. The CDR3 has 15 residues. CDR3 loop: CASSLKLIAKNIQYF. CDR3 sequence (DNA): TGTGCCAGCAGTCTAAAACTGATAGCCAAAAACATTCAGTACTTC.

A few counts support this clonotype. This sequence joins TRBV29-1 and TRBJ2-3; D not resolved. The CDR3 is made up of 15 amino acids. Deletions cut 7 bases from V and 0 bases from J, with 17 bases between. Germline lookup yields CDR1 SQVTM and CDR2 ANQGSEA. The CDR3 DNA reads as TGCAGCGCCTCCTATAGTACGCCTAGCACAGATACGCAGTATTTT. Protein sequence: CSASYSTPSTDTQYF.

This clonotype was observed at least ten times. The rearrangement links TRBV3-1 to TRBJ2-2; D is possibly TRBD2 (6 bases). CDR3 length: 14 amino acids. The germline CDR1 and CDR2 sequences are LGHDT and YNNKEL (reference sequence). Trimming took off 4 bases at V and 6 bases at J, with 12 bases between the two ends. The CDR3 region has the DNA TGTGCCAGCAGCCGCCCAGGAGGGGCCGGGGAGCTGTTTTTT. This sequence encodes CASSRPGGAGELFF.

This clonotype was counted at least ten times. CDR3 region: CASSLGTYRNSPLHF. The CDR3 DNA reads TGTGCCAGCAGCTTAGGGACGTATCGGAATTCACCCCTCCACTTT. This chain uses TRBV11-3 with TRBJ1-6, with unresolved D. V lost 1 base, J lost 7 bases, and 11 bases lay in between. Germline V gene sequence: CDR1 SGHNT, CDR2 YENEEA. The CDR3 consists of 15 residues.

This clonotype was detected many times. The chain combines TRBV20-1 with TRBJ2-1; TRBD2 matches 10 bases. Germline CDR1 and CDR2: DFQATT and SNEGSKA (reference sequence). The CDR3 loop spans 14 amino acids. V gave up 3 bases and J gave up 4 bases; unmatched junction bases: 3. CDR3 in amino acids: CSASSTSGYNEQFF. Here the CDR3 DNA reads TGCAGTGCTAGTTCGACTAGCGGGTACAATGAGCAGTTCTTC.

This clonotype showed up many times. The chain couples TRBV12-5 to TRBJ2-3, with 10 positions matching TRBD1. Germline V gene lookup returns CDR1 LGHNT and CDR2 FRNRAP. V dropped 6 bases and J dropped 2; count of bases not matched to a gene: 8. This CDR3 is 16 amino acids long. The CDR3 DNA is TGTGCTAGTGGGTCGGGTGGGACAGGGGCCACAGATACGCAGTATTTT. Translation gives CASGSGGTGATDTQYF.

This clonotype showed up just a few times. Germline is not matched at one junction end, which may reflect a read error. The rearrangement joins TRBV14 to TRBJ2-7; D is possibly TRBD1 (5 bases). CDR1 and CDR2 (germline): SGHDN, FVKESK. The CDR3 runs 17 residues. In DNA form, the CDR3 reads TGTGCCAGCAGCAAAGAGGATCCGACAGCGTATGTGCACGAGCAGTACTTC. The encoded protein is CASSKEDPTAYVHEQYF.

This clonotype was seen at least ten times. The rearrangement uses TRBV12-3 or TRBV12-4 and TRBJ1-1; 10 bases match TRBD1. The CDR3 totals 15 residues. V trimming: 5 bases; J trimming: 8 bases; junction bases outside the gene matches: 11. CDR3 DNA: TGTGCCAGCAGTGACCCGGGACAGGGGTTTAACGAAGCTTTCTTT. Its protein is CASSDPGQGFNEAFF.